A single sample is the source of the 2 T cell receptor beta chains below, sequenced in a study of OX40 agonist ivuxolimab in advanced cancers. Sequencing was performed with immunoSEQ multiplex PCR; in TCRdb, only in-frame clones are kept and a portion is missing. The sample comprises tens of thousands of clones, approximately 90% of which are singletons, and around 0.93% rests with the top ten. The material was CD4+ or CD8+ T cells sorted from blood, obtained in a trial of the OX40 agonist ivuxolimab. These receptors were collected from an adult with an advanced solid tumor such as melanoma, head and neck, liver or kidney cancer.

This chain links TRBV18 with TRBJ2-2, with D perhaps TRBD2 (5 bases). The V and J ends lost 4 bases and 0 bases respectively, with 18 bases between them. CDR1 KGHSH and CDR2 LQKENI come from the germline V gene. This CDR3 has 18 residues. The CDR3 loop is CASSLYLITGTNTGELFF. For the CDR3, the DNA is TGTGCCAGCTCACTCTATTTGATAACGGGAACGAACACCGGGGAGCTGTTTTTT.

V gene TRBV28 combines with J gene TRBJ2-1; 9 bases agree with TRBD1. Trimming removed 6 bases from V and 3 bases from J; junction bases left unmatched: 9. CDR1 and CDR2 from the germline V gene are MDHEN and SYDVKM. The CDR3 has 16 residues. CDR3 DNA sequence: TGTGCCAGCAGCCCTCTAACAGGGGGCGGCTACAATGAGCAGTTCTTC. Translating it yields CASSPLTGGGYNEQFF.